This T cell receptor (beta chain) was captured in a study of early T cells in non-severe SARS-CoV-2 infection. The protocol attached unique molecular identifiers to individual cDNA molecules. TCRdb redid the calling of the 5' RACE reads with MiXCR, one entry per CDR3 protein. The table has 35,000 to 50,000 distinct CDR3 sequences, approximately 6% seen once. The CDR3 extends over 17 amino acids. Germline CDR1 is DFQATT and CDR2 is SNEGSKA (reference sequence). J lost 2 bases, V lost 5 bases, and 7 bases had no gene match. The chain uses TRBV20-1 and TRBJ2-3; 16 nucleotides line up with TRBD2. Sequences were obtained from whole blood. The clonotype originates from an adult who was a healthcare worker with PCR-confirmed SARS-CoV-2 infection or an uninfected control (not recorded which). The CDR3 region has the DNA TGCAGTGCTGCAGGGACTAGCGGGGGGGATCCCACAGATACGCAGTATTTT. This encodes CSAAGTSGGDPTDTQYF.